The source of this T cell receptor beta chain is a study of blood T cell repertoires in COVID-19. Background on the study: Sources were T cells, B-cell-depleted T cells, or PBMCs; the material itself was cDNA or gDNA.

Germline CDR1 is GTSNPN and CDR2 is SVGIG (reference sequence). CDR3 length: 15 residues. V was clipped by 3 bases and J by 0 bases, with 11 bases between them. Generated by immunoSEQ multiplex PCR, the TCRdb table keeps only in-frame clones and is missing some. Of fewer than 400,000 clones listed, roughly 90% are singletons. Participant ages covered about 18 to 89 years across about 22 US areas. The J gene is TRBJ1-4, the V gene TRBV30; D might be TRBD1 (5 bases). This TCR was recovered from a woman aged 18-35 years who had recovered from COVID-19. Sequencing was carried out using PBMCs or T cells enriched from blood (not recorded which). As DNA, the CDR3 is TGTGCCTGGAGGGCAGGGAGGACAACTAATGAAAAACTGTTTTTT. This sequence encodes CAWRAGRTTNEKLFF.